This T cell receptor beta chain was recorded in a study of Ad26.COV2.S vaccination and SARS-CoV-2 variants. Described treatment: approximately 18 received Ad26.COV2.S at low or high dose, single or two shots; about 5 received placebo; per-sample allocation not given. Sampling occurred on day 63 after the first vaccine or placebo injection. Here immunoSEQ multiplex PCR was the method, and the copy in TCRdb shows in-frame clones only, minus some. The data hold about 680,000 clones, with 80% to 90% observed a single time. Study observations and caveats: Vaccine recipients showed a spike-specific TCR breadth that was higher than in placebo recipients.

With regard to this clone: The antigen is unknown.

Germline CDR1 SGHNT, CDR2 YYREEE (reference sequence). CDR3 length: 14 residues. V lost 0 bases, J lost 5 bases, and 2 bases stayed unmatched. The clonotype originates from a person aged 18 to 59 who received the Ad26.COV2.S COVID-19 vaccine or a placebo. The sequencing here drew on peripheral blood, taken in a trial of Ad26.COV2.S vaccine versus placebo. The chain links TRBV5-4 to TRBJ2-5; TRBD1 agrees at 9 bases. CDR3 region: CASSLVGTGETQYF. CDR3 coding DNA: TGTGCCAGCAGCTTGGTCGGGACAGGGGAGACCCAGTACTTC.